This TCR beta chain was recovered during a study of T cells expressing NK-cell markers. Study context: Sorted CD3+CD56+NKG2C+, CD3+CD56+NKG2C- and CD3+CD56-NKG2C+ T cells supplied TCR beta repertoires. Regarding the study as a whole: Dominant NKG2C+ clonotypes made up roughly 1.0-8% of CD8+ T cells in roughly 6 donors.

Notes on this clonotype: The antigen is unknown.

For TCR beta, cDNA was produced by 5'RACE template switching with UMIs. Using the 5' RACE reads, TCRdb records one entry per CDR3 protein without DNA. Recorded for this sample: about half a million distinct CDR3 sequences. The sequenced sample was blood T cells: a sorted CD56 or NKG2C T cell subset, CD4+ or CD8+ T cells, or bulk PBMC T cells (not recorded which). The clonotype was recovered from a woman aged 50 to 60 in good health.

This CDR3 reads CASSSASGEWTGELFF. The chain links TRBV7-8 to TRBJ2-2; checking the TCRdb D call of TRBD1 is not possible without DNA. The V gene's germline CDR1 is SGHVS and CDR2 FQNEAQ. The length of the CDR3 is 16 residues.